Listed here is a single TCR beta chain. Its cognate antigen has yet to be identified. Base qualities are missing; no much larger clone stands one base away. These data originate in a study of draining lymph node invasion in breast cancer (dated by TCRdb to the early 2020s). Describing the broader study: Nodal metastasis was diagnosed by histology and cytokeratin immunohistochemistry and confirmed by EpCAM/CD45 flow cytometry. In a separate targeted assay, sorted memory regulatory T cells and memory conventional CD4 T cells were compared across breast cancer tissues by bulk TCR-beta CDR3 sequencing. From each patient, matched non-invaded and tumor-invaded tumor-draining lymph nodes and the primary tumor were collected, and both Treg and Tconv subsets were profiled. Lymph nodes from several patients were covered by the separate targeted TCR sequencing, and for three of those patients the primary tumors were sequenced as well.

Memory conventional CD4 T cells were isolated by sorting for CD4+ CD45RA- CD25- cells. Tumor-draining lymph nodes were classified as non-invaded or invaded according to the absence or presence of metastatic tumor cells. Before staining and sorting, a Miltenyi Pan T Cell isolation kit was used to pre-enrich the T cells. Primary tumors were characterized by immunohistochemistry for estrogen receptor, progesterone receptor, HER2 and Ki-67. Within a few hours after surgery, fresh surgical tissue was processed by cutting the tissue into small fragments. Tissue fragments were enzymatically digested with Liberase TL plus DNase for over 15 minutes and were then filtered through a 40-micrometer strainer. After DAPI live/dead staining, sorting was performed on a BD FACS Aria II with about 96-99% purity. Sorted cells were lysed in TCL buffer, and RNA was purified with a Norgen Single Cell RNA purification kit including DNase treatment.

The receptor library was made with bulk RNA-seq. The run used an Illumina HiSeq 2500. As for the original processing: For the separate targeted TCR-seq dataset, MiXCR version 2.1.5 with default parameters extracted and quantified CDR3 sequences from raw reads. TCR-beta clones in the separate targeted TCR-seq dataset were defined according to the combination of V gene, J gene and CDR3 sequence. For the separate targeted TCR-seq dataset, clones with fewer than three counts were filtered out, after which only the 90% most strongly expressed clones in each sample were kept. For each tissue in the separate targeted TCR-seq dataset, Treg-Tconv overlap was calculated by dividing the number of shared clones by the total number of Treg clones and multiplying by 100. The public reads were reanalyzed by TCRdb: fastp trimming at Q25, MiXCR alignment, in-frame beta chains only. Duplicate CDR3 protein sequences are folded into a single record with the most common DNA and genes. These V and J calls rely on TCRdb rather than the paper's analysis. The sample profile shows over 3,000 distinct CDR3 sequences; roughly four fifths of them were found once. About 1.8% of the sample is in the top ten clones.

Points the paper makes about the study in general: The data could not determine whether Treg conversion took place in a particular organ or whether converted Tregs recirculated between nodes and tumor. According to the targeted TCR-seq data, Tregs appeared to be more clonally expanded than Tconvs in every tissue, and both subsets had lower diversity in tumor than in lymph nodes. Within each tissue, roughly 13-22% of Treg TCRs were also found among Tconvs, a result interpreted as suggesting peripheral Treg induction. Tracking of the top-100 tumor clones could be carried out in just two patients. Some clones from the top 100 tumor clones were found in both invaded and non-invaded nodes, which suggests recirculation between the tumor and the draining nodes. TCRs shared between Treg and Tconv subsets were regarded as suggestive, but not proof, of a common clonal origin.

Measured from the cysteine to the phenylalanine, the CDR3 is 17 residues long. Solely the CDR3 DNA is kept, with 51 bases framed from the first base. CDR1 ENHRY and CDR2 SYGVKD were looked up in the germline V gene. V gives up 1 base and J gives up 2 bases, and the segment between their germline ends measures 12 bases. The receptor was derived from a female donor with luminal breast cancer. The sample taken for sequencing was sorted memory CD4+ effector T cells from a lymph node. Sample cell subset or site, as interpreted from the label and publication: CD45RA-negative sorted CD4+ T cells (memory Tconv or effector/memory Treg). The V gene is TRBV10-3 and the J gene is TRBJ2-6, and perhaps TRBD1 as D gene, on 5 matching bases. The CDR3 region reads CAISEFQGRAGANVLTF. In nucleotide form, the sequence is TGTGCCATCAGTGAGTTTCAGGGAAGAGCTGGGGCCAACGTCCTGACTTTC.